This is a list of T cell receptor beta chains from one sample in a study of graft-versus-host responses after intestinal transplantation. Antigens for these TCRs are unknown. Profiling relied on immunoSEQ multiplex PCR, and the TCRdb table lists in-frame clones only, not all of them. This sample has under 150,000 clones; approximately 90% occur once, and the top ten carry over 0.15%. The sequenced sample was unstimulated CD4+ T cells sorted from spleen or lymph node cells, obtained before intestinal transplant. The receptor set was obtained from a human donor who received an intestinal transplant. Each CDR3 is given with its conserved first and last residue. The D gene is left open where the match is weak. For some rows the clone size is stated as once, few or many, or as a class when expanded; others skip it.

v_gene: TRBV5-1; j_gene: TRBJ2-5; abundance: few; d_gene: .; CDR3nt: TGCGCCAGCAGCCCAGGGGTTCAAGAGACCCAGTACTTC; CDR3aa: CASSPGVQETQYF
v_gene: TRBV7-3; j_gene: TRBJ2-3; abundance: few; d_gene: TRBD1; CDR3nt: TGTGCCAGCAGCGTACTGGGACAGGGGCACACAGATACGCAGTATTTT; CDR3aa: CASSVLGQGHTDTQYF
v_gene: TRBV7-8; j_gene: TRBJ2-1; abundance: .; d_gene: .; CDR3nt: TGTGCCAGCAGCCCAGCCCGGGACGTCTACAATGAGCAGTTCTTC; CDR3aa: CASSPARDVYNEQFF
v_gene: TRBV5-8; j_gene: TRBJ1-1; abundance: once; d_gene: .; CDR3nt: TGTGCCAGCAGCGCACGACAGAGGAACACTGAAGCTTTCTTT; CDR3aa: CASSARQRNTEAFF
v_gene: TRBV6-5; j_gene: TRBJ1-3; abundance: .; d_gene: .; CDR3nt: TGTGCCAGCGCCACCCGACAGGCCGGAAACACCATATATTTT; CDR3aa: CASATRQAGNTIYF
v_gene: TRBV11-2; j_gene: TRBJ1-2; abundance: .; d_gene: .; CDR3nt: TGTGCCAGCAGCCCCTCCGGGTCAGACTTAAGGGTTCGTGGCTACACCTTC; CDR3aa: CASSPSGSDLRVRGYTF
v_gene: TRBV28; j_gene: TRBJ1-2; abundance: .; d_gene: .; CDR3nt: TGTGCCAGCAGTCCCGGGTCCCGGGGGTGGGGCTACACCTTC; CDR3aa: CASSPGSRGWGYTF
v_gene: TRBV4-1; j_gene: TRBJ1-1; abundance: .; d_gene: .; CDR3nt: TGCGCCAGCAGCCAAAATCCGACCATGCGCACTGAAGCTTTCTTT; CDR3aa: CASSQNPTMRTEAFF
v_gene: TRBV6-6; j_gene: TRBJ1-5; abundance: .; d_gene: .; CDR3nt: TGTGCCAGCAGTTCCCCGGCCCCCCGGCCCCAGCATTTT; CDR3aa: CASSSPAPRPQHF
v_gene: TRBV19; j_gene: TRBJ1-1; abundance: .; d_gene: .; CDR3nt: TGTGCCAGTAGCTCAATACTCAGGGGTGAGTACACTGAAGCTTTCTTT; CDR3aa: CASSSILRGEYTEAFF
v_gene: TRBV9; j_gene: TRBJ1-1; abundance: once; d_gene: TRBD1; CDR3nt: TGTGCCAGCAGCTTGACAGGGGGCGACACTGAAGCTTTCTTT; CDR3aa: CASSLTGGDTEAFF
v_gene: TRBV6-5; j_gene: TRBJ2-1; abundance: .; d_gene: TRBD2; CDR3nt: TGTGCCAGCATCAATCTAGCGGGGGGTATAAATGAGCAGTTCTTC; CDR3aa: CASINLAGGINEQFF
v_gene: TRBV10-3; j_gene: TRBJ1-5; abundance: few; d_gene: .; CDR3nt: TGTGCCATCATACTTACAGGTTTTACGCCCCAGCATTTT; CDR3aa: CAIILTGFTPQHF
v_gene: TRBV5-5; j_gene: TRBJ2-2; abundance: once; d_gene: TRBD2; CDR3nt: TGTGCCAGCAGCGTTCTAGCGGGAGGGAACACCGGGGAGCTGTTTTTT; CDR3aa: CASSVLAGGNTGELFF
v_gene: TRBV5-6; j_gene: TRBJ1-2; abundance: .; d_gene: .; CDR3nt: TGTGCCAGCAGCCGCTTACAGCAGGACTATGGCTACACCTTC; CDR3aa: CASSRLQQDYGYTF
v_gene: TRBV11-2; j_gene: TRBJ2-5; abundance: .; d_gene: TRBD2; CDR3nt: TGTGCCAGCAGCTTAAGACTAGCGGGGACAGAGACCCAGTACTTC; CDR3aa: CASSLRLAGTETQYF
v_gene: TRBV6-1; j_gene: TRBJ2-5; abundance: .; d_gene: TRBD1; CDR3nt: TGTGCCAGCAGTGAAGCTGGCAGGGGGCTCGAGACCCAGTACTTC; CDR3aa: CASSEAGRGLETQYF
v_gene: TRBV6-1; j_gene: TRBJ1-5; abundance: .; d_gene: .; CDR3nt: TGTGCCAGCCATTCTTGGGGTCAGCCCCAGCATTTT; CDR3aa: CASHSWGQPQHF
v_gene: TRBV7-9; j_gene: TRBJ2-2; abundance: .; d_gene: .; CDR3nt: TGTGCCAGCATAGGTTTGGCCGGGGAGCTGTTTTTT; CDR3aa: CASIGLAGELFF
v_gene: TRBV4-1; j_gene: TRBJ1-6; abundance: .; d_gene: TRBD1; CDR3nt: TGCGCCAGCAGCCTTGGGACAGGGGGCTCGTCGAATTCACCCCTCCACTTT; CDR3aa: CASSLGTGGSSNSPLHF
v_gene: TRBV6-1; j_gene: TRBJ2-7; abundance: .; d_gene: .; CDR3nt: TGTGCCAGCAGCGACCGCTACGAGCAGTACTTC; CDR3aa: CASSDRYEQYF
v_gene: TRBV4-2; j_gene: TRBJ2-7; abundance: .; d_gene: TRBD1; CDR3nt: TGTGCCAGCAGCCGTTCCGGGACAGGGGGCGGCGAGCAGTACTTC; CDR3aa: CASSRSGTGGGEQYF
v_gene: TRBV27; j_gene: TRBJ1-6; abundance: .; d_gene: TRBD1; CDR3nt: TGTGCCAGCAGGTTTTACAGGGGAGGTTCACCCCTCCACTTT; CDR3aa: CASRFYRGGSPLHF
v_gene: TRBV11-2; j_gene: TRBJ2-7; abundance: .; d_gene: .; CDR3nt: TGTGCCAGCAGCTTGGGCCCCGACGCCTCCTACGAGCAGTACTTC; CDR3aa: CASSLGPDASYEQYF
v_gene: TRBV6-1; j_gene: TRBJ1-3; abundance: once; d_gene: .; CDR3nt: TGTGCCAGCAGTTCCGGGGGCGATGGAAACACCATATATTTT; CDR3aa: CASSSGGDGNTIYF
v_gene: TRBV9; j_gene: TRBJ2-1; abundance: .; d_gene: .; CDR3nt: TGTGCCAGCAGCGTTCAATCGGTCCCCTCCTACAATGAGCAGTTCTTC; CDR3aa: CASSVQSVPSYNEQFF
v_gene: TRBV29-1; j_gene: TRBJ2-7; abundance: .; d_gene: TRBD1; CDR3nt: TGCAGTCCACGGGACAGGGGCGTCGAGCAGTACTTC; CDR3aa: CSPRDRGVEQYF
v_gene: TRBV6-1; j_gene: TRBJ1-2; abundance: .; d_gene: .; CDR3nt: TGTGCCACTACTTCGGGGGCTACTCTTAACTATGGCTACACCTTC; CDR3aa: CATTSGATLNYGYTF
v_gene: TRBV11-2; j_gene: TRBJ2-7; abundance: .; d_gene: .; CDR3nt: TGTGCCAGCAGCTTAGTCCCGAGGAGGCAGTACTTC; CDR3aa: CASSLVPRRQYF
v_gene: TRBV6-1; j_gene: TRBJ2-5; abundance: .; d_gene: TRBD1; CDR3nt: TGTGCCAGCACCCAGGGGGCCTCAGGAATGATCCAGTACTTC; CDR3aa: CASTQGASGMIQYF
v_gene: TRBV7-9; j_gene: TRBJ1-1; abundance: once; d_gene: TRBD1; CDR3nt: TGTGCCAGCAGCTTAGAAGGACAGGTAGGCACTGAAGCTTTCTTT; CDR3aa: CASSLEGQVGTEAFF
v_gene: TRBV15; j_gene: TRBJ1-2; abundance: .; d_gene: .; CDR3nt: TGTGCCACCAGCAGAGAAAGGGGGAGGGCCTATGGCTACACCTTC; CDR3aa: CATSRERGRAYGYTF
v_gene: TRBV10-1; j_gene: TRBJ2-1; abundance: .; d_gene: .; CDR3nt: TGCGCCAGCAGTGAGAGTAGCTTGGGTGAGCAGTTCTTC; CDR3aa: CASSESSLGEQFF
v_gene: TRBV4-1; j_gene: TRBJ2-5; abundance: .; d_gene: TRBD2; CDR3nt: TGCGCCAGCAGCCAAGACGGGACTAGCGGGGGGGTGACCCAAGAGACCCAGTACTTC; CDR3aa: CASSQDGTSGGVTQETQYF
v_gene: TRBV7-6; j_gene: TRBJ1-6; abundance: .; d_gene: TRBD1; CDR3nt: TGTGCCAGCAGCTACCGAGGGGGCAGAACCACCTTTTCACCCCTCCACTTT; CDR3aa: CASSYRGGRTTFSPLHF
v_gene: TRBV5-4; j_gene: TRBJ1-1; abundance: .; d_gene: .; CDR3nt: TGTGCCAGCAGCTTCAACACTGAAGCTTTCTTT; CDR3aa: CASSFNTEAFF
v_gene: TRBV18; j_gene: TRBJ1-1; abundance: once; d_gene: .; CDR3nt: TGTGCCAGCTCCGACGGGTTGCGGAACACTGAAGCTTTCTTT; CDR3aa: CASSDGLRNTEAFF
v_gene: TRBV4-2; j_gene: TRBJ1-5; abundance: .; d_gene: .; CDR3nt: TGTGCCAGCAGCCAAGATCCTACAGGGTATAGCAATCAGCCCCAGCATTTT; CDR3aa: CASSQDPTGYSNQPQHF
v_gene: TRBV29-1; j_gene: TRBJ1-2; abundance: .; d_gene: .; CDR3nt: TGCAGCGTTTGCTGTACAGGGCCCCCCTCTAACTATGGCTACACCTTC; CDR3aa: CSVCCTGPPSNYGYTF
v_gene: TRBV5-8; j_gene: TRBJ2-1; abundance: .; d_gene: .; CDR3nt: TGTGCCAGCAGCTTGGGCTATCGGGGGCGCTCCTACAATGAGCAGTTCTTC; CDR3aa: CASSLGYRGRSYNEQFF
v_gene: TRBV18; j_gene: TRBJ1-1; abundance: .; d_gene: TRBD1; CDR3nt: TGTGCCAGCTCACCCTCGACAGGGACTGGAGGTGAAGCTTTCTTT; CDR3aa: CASSPSTGTGGEAFF
v_gene: TRBV5-1; j_gene: TRBJ1-2; abundance: .; d_gene: .; CDR3nt: TGCGCCAGCAGCCCGCTTGAGGGGGGGTATGGCTACACCTTC; CDR3aa: CASSPLEGGYGYTF
v_gene: TRBV4-1; j_gene: TRBJ2-1; abundance: .; d_gene: TRBD2; CDR3nt: TGCGCCAGCAGCCAAGCTCTAGCGGGGACCTACAATGAGCAGTTCTTC; CDR3aa: CASSQALAGTYNEQFF
v_gene: TRBV14; j_gene: TRBJ2-7; abundance: .; d_gene: TRBD1; CDR3nt: TGTGCCAGCAGCCAAGGGGACAGGGGCCACGAGCAGTACTTC; CDR3aa: CASSQGDRGHEQYF
v_gene: TRBV18; j_gene: TRBJ1-1; abundance: .; d_gene: TRBD1; CDR3nt: TGTGCCAGCTCACCAAACCGGGACAGCCGAATTGAAGCTTTCTTT; CDR3aa: CASSPNRDSRIEAFF
v_gene: TRBV13; j_gene: TRBJ2-4; abundance: .; d_gene: TRBD2; CDR3nt: TGTGCCAGCAGCCGTAGCGGGGGGGGAAACATTCAGTACTTC; CDR3aa: CASSRSGGGNIQYF
v_gene: TRBV29-1; j_gene: TRBJ2-5; abundance: .; d_gene: TRBD1; CDR3nt: TGCAGCGTGGTCGACAGGGGGTCAGAGACCCAGTACTTC; CDR3aa: CSVVDRGSETQYF
v_gene: TRBV4-1; j_gene: TRBJ2-1; abundance: .; d_gene: TRBD2; CDR3nt: TGCGCCAGCAGCCAAGTGAACGGGGGGGGCTACAATGAGCAGTTCTTC; CDR3aa: CASSQVNGGGYNEQFF
v_gene: TRBV7-2; j_gene: TRBJ1-1; abundance: .; d_gene: .; CDR3nt: TGTGCCAGCAGCTTATTGAGTGGGGGACTGAACACTGAAGCTTTCTTT; CDR3aa: CASSLLSGGLNTEAFF
v_gene: TRBV5-4; j_gene: TRBJ1-2; abundance: .; d_gene: .; CDR3nt: TGTGCCAGCAGCCCTAAGGGTGGGGACTATGGCTACACCTTC; CDR3aa: CASSPKGGDYGYTF
v_gene: TRBV6-6; j_gene: TRBJ1-1; abundance: once; d_gene: .; CDR3nt: TGTGCCAGCAGCTTCGGGCAGAACACTGAAGCTTTCTTT; CDR3aa: CASSFGQNTEAFF